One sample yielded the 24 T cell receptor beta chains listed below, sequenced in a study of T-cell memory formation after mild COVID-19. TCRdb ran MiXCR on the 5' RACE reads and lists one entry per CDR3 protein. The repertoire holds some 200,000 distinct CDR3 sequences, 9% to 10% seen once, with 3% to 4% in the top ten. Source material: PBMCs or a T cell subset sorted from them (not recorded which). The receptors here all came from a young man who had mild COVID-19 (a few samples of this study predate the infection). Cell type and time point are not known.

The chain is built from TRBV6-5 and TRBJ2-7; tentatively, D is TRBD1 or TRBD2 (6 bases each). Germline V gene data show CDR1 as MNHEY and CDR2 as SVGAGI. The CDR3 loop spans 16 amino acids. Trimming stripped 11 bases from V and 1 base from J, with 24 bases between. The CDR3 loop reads CAGTRGRGEESYEQYF. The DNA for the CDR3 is TGTGCCGGAACCCGCGGAAGGGGGGAGGAATCCTACGAGCAGTACTTC.

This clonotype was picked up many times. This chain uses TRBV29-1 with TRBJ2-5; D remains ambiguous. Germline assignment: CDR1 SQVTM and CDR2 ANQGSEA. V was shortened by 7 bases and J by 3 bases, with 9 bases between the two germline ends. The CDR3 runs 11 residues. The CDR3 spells CSGNSKETQYF. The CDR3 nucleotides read TGCAGCGGGAATTCGAAAGAGACCCAGTACTTC.

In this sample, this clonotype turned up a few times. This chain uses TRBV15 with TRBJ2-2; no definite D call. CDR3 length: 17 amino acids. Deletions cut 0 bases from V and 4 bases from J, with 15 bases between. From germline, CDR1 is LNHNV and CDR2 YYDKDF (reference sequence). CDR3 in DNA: TGTGCCACCAGCAGAGATCTGGGGTTGAGGAGCACCGGGGAGCTGTTTTTT. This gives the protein CATSRDLGLRSTGELFF.

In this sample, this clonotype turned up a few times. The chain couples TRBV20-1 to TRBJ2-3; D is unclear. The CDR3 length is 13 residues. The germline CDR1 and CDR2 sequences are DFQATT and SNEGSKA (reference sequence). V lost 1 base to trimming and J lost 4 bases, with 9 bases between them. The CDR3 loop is CSARGSISDTQYF. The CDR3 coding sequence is TGCAGTGCTAGAGGGTCAATCTCAGATACGCAGTATTTT.

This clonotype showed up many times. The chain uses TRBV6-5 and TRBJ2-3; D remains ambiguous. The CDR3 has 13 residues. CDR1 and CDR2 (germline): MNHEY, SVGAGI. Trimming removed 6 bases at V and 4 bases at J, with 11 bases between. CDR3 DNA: TGTGCCAGCAGACGCGACCAGGCAGATACGCAGTATTTT. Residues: CASRRDQADTQYF.

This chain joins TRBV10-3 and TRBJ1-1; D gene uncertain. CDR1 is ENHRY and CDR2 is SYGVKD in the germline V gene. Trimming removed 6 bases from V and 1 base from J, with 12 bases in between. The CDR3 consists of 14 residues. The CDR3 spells CAISRQDENTEAFF. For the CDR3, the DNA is TGTGCCATCAGCAGGCAGGACGAGAACACTGAAGCTTTCTTT.

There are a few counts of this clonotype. The CDR3 loop is CASSAFSETQYF. The CDR3 bases are TGTGCCAGCTCCGCCTTTTCAGAGACCCAGTACTTC. This chain links TRBV18 with TRBJ2-5; no definite D call. Germline V CDR1 and CDR2: KGHSH, LQKENI. The V and J ends lost 6 bases and 4 bases respectively, with 9 bases between them. The CDR3 is 12 amino acids.

CDR3 amino acids: CASSSNYSPLHF. The CDR3 region has the DNA TGTGCCAGCAGCTCCAATTATTCACCCCTCCACTTT. The rearrangement links TRBV9 to TRBJ1-6; D is ambiguous. Germline loops: CDR1 SGDLS, CDR2 YYNGEE. Trimming shortened V by 4 bases and J by 8 bases, and 7 bases separated the two germline ends. The CDR3 has 12 amino acids.

The CDR3 spells CASRVPGTGLAPLHF. Here the CDR3 DNA reads TGTGCCAGCAGGGTCCCCGGGACAGGGTTGGCGCCCCTCCACTTT. The chain uses TRBV2 and TRBJ1-6, with TRBD1 identical over 9 bases. The J segment lost 13 bases and the V segment lost 6 bases, leaving 13 bases of the junction unmatched. From germline, CDR1 is SNHLY and CDR2 FYNNEI. The length of the CDR3 is 15 residues.

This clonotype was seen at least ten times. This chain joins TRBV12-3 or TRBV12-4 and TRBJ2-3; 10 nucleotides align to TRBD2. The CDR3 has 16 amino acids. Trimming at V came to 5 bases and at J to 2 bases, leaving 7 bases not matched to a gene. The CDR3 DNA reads TGTGCCAGCAGTATCTGGACTAGCGGAGTCACAGATACGCAGTATTTT. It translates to CASSIWTSGVTDTQYF.

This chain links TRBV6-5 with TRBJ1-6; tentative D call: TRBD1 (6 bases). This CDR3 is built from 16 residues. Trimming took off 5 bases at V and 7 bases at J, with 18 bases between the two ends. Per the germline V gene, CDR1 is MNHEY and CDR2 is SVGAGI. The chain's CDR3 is CASSPRTVQPNSPLHF. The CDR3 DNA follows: TGTGCCAGCAGTCCCCGGACAGTCCAACCAAATTCACCCCTCCACTTT.

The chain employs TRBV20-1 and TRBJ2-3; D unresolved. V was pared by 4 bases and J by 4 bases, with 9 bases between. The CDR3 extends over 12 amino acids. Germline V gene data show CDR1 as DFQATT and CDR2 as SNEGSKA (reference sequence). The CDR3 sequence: CSATPTADTQYF. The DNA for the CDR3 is TGCAGTGCTACCCCGACGGCAGATACGCAGTATTTT.

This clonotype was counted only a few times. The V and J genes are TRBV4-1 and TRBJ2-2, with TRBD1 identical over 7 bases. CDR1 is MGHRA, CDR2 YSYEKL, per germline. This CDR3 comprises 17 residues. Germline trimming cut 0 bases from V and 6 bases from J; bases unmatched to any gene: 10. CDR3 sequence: CASSQDPQGTRAGELFF. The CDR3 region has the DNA TGCGCCAGCAGCCAAGATCCACAGGGGACCCGGGCCGGGGAGCTGTTTTTT.

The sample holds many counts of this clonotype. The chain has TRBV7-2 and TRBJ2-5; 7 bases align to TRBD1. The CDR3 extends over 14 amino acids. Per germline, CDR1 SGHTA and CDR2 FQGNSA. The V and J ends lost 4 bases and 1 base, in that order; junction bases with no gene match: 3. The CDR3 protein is CASSSTGSQETQYF. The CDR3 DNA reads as TGTGCCAGCAGCTCGACAGGGTCCCAAGAGACCCAGTACTTC.

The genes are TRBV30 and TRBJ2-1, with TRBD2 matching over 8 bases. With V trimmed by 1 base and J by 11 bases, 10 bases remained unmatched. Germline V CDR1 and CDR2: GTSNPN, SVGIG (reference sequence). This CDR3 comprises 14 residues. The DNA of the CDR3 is TGTGCCTGGAGTGGGAGCGGGGGACTAAAAAAGCAGTTCTTC. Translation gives CAWSGSGGLKKQFF.

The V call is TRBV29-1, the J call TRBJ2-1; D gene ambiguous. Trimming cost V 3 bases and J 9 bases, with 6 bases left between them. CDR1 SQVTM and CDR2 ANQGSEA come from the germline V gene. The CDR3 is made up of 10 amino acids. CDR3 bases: TGCAGCGTTGAGAGGATTGAGCAGTTCTTC. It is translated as CSVERIEQFF.

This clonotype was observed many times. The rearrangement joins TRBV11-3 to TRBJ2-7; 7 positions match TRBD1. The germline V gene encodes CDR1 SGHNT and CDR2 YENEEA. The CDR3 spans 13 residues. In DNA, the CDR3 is TGTGCCAGCAGCCTAGACAGGGACTACGAGCAGTACGTC. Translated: CASSLDRDYEQYV.

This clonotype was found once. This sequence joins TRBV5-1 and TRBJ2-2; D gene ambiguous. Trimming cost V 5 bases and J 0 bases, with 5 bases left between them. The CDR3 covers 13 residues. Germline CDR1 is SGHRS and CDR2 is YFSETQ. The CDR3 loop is CASRGTNTGELFF. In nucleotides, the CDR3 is TGCGCCAGCAGGGGTACGAACACCGGGGAGCTGTTTTTT.

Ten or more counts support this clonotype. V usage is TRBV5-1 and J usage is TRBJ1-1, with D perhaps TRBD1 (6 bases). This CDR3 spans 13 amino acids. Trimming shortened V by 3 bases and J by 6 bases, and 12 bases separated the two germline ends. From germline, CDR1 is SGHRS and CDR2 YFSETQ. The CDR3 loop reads CASSSTQGPEAFF. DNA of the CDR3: TGCGCCAGCAGCTCCACACAGGGTCCTGAAGCTTTCTTT. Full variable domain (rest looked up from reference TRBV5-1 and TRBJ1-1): KAGVTQTPRYLIKTRGQQVTLSCSPISGHRSVSWYQQTPGQGLQFLFEYFSETQRNKGNFPGRFSGRQFSNSRSEMNVSTLELGDSALYLCASSSTQGPEAFFGQGTRLTVV.

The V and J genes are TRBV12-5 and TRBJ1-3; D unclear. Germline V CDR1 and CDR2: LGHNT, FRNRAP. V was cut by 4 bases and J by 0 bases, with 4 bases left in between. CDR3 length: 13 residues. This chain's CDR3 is CASGYSSGNTIYF. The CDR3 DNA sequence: TGTGCTAGTGGTTACAGCTCTGGAAACACCATATATTTT.

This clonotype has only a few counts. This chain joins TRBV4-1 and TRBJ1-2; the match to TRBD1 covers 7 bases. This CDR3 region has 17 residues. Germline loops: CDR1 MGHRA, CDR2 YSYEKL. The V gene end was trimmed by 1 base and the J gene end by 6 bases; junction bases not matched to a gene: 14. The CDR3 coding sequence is TGCGCCAGCAGCCAAGCCGTCTCGACAGGGAAGGGGAATGGCTACACCTTC. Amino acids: CASSQAVSTGKGNGYTF.

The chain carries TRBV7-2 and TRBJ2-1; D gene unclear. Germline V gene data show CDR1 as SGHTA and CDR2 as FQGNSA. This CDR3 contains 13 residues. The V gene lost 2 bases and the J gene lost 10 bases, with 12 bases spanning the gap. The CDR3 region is CASSLMQEVEQFF. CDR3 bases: TGTGCCAGCAGCTTAATGCAAGAGGTAGAGCAGTTCTTC.

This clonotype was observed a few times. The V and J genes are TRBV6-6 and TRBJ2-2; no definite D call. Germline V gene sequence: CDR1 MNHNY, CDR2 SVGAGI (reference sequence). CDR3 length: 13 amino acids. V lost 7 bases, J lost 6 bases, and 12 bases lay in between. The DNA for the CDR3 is TGTGCCAGCATAGGGTTATTCTCCGGGGAGCTGTTTTTT. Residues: CASIGLFSGELFF.

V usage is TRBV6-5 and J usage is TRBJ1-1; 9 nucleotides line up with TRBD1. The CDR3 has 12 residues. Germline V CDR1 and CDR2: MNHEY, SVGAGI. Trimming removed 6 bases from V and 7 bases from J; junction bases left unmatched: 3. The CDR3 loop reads CASRRTGVEAFF. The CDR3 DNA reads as TGTGCCAGCAGACGGACAGGGGTTGAAGCTTTCTTT.